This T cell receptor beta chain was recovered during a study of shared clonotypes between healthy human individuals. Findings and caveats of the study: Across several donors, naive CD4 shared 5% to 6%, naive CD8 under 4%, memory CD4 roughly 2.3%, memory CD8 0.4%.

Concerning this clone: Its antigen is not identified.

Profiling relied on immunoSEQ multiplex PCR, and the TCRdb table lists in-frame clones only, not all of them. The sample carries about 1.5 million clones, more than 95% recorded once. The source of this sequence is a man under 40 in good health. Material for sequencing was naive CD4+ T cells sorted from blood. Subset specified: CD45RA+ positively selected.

The CDR3, as DNA: TGCGCCAGCAGCCAAACTAGCGGGAACACCGGGGAGCTGTTTTTT. This translates into CASSQTSGNTGELFF. The V gene is TRBV10-1, the J gene TRBJ2-2, with 8 bases aligning to TRBD2. Germline lookup yields CDR1 WNHNN and CDR2 SYGVQD (reference sequence). There are 15 residues in the CDR3. With V trimmed by 6 bases and J by 1 base, 4 bases remained unmatched.